Each of the 14 T cell receptor beta chains below was sequenced from the same sample in a study of T-cell reconstitution after alpha-beta-depleted transplantation in children. Unique molecular identifiers were incorporated into the prepared TCRbeta library. From the PCR reads, TCRdb called clonotypes with MiXCR, one entry per CDR3 protein. The data hold approximately 590,000 distinct CDR3 sequences, with over 9.5% observed a single time. The sample was PBMCs from the stem cell graft donor, taken from the stem cell graft. The receptors here all came from a human donor who donated a stem cell graft to a child with acute myeloid leukemia.

The chain joins TRBV6-1 to TRBJ2-7; 9 positions agree with TRBD2. Germline values: CDR1 MNHNS, CDR2 SASEGT. The V gene end was trimmed by 2 bases and the J gene end by 5 bases; junction bases not matched to a gene: 10. The CDR3 is 16 amino acids. CDR3 coding DNA: TGTGCCAGCAGTGAATATCTGGCGGGAGGGGTACACGAGCAGTACTTC. Amino acids: CASSEYLAGGVHEQYF.

The rearrangement joins TRBV7-2 to TRBJ2-3, with TRBD2 matching 9 bases. The J segment lost 7 bases and the V segment lost 1 base, leaving 9 bases of the junction unmatched. This CDR3 has 16 amino acids. Germline CDR1 is SGHTA and CDR2 is FQGNSA. In nucleotides, the CDR3 is TGTGCCAGCAGCTTAGGCGGAGCGGGAGGTGGGAATACGCAGTATTTT. It encodes CASSLGGAGGGNTQYF.

The chain is built from TRBV6-2 or TRBV6-3 and TRBJ2-1; 11 positions agree with TRBD2. Germline V gene lookup returns CDR1 MNHEY and CDR2 SVGEGT. J lost 4 bases, V lost 6 bases, and 5 bases had no gene match. The CDR3 contains 15 residues. This chain's CDR3 is CASSQLAGVYNEQFF. The CDR3 coding sequence is TGTGCCAGCAGCCAACTAGCGGGAGTGTACAATGAGCAGTTCTTC.

The chain has TRBV10-1 and TRBJ1-5, with a possible D match to TRBD1 (6 bases). The CDR3 loop spans 16 amino acids. Trimming shortened V by 9 bases and J by 1 base, and 19 bases separated the two germline ends. Germline lookup yields CDR1 WNHNN and CDR2 SYGVQD (reference sequence). This CDR3 is CARVGTQQPSNQPQHF. In DNA form, the CDR3 reads TGCGCCAGAGTCGGGACACAACAGCCAAGCAATCAGCCCCAGCATTTT.

The chain uses TRBV20-1 and TRBJ1-2; the match to TRBD1 covers 8 bases. Per the germline V gene, CDR1 is DFQATT and CDR2 is SNEGSKA (reference sequence). V was pared by 1 base and J by 7 bases, with 2 bases of the junction left unmatched. This CDR3 comprises 12 residues. This CDR3 reads CSARGTGSGYTF. The CDR3 DNA reads as TGCAGTGCTAGAGGGACAGGGAGTGGCTACACCTTC.

This clonotype was seen ten or more times. V usage is TRBV29-1 and J usage is TRBJ2-7; 10 bases agree with TRBD1. The CDR3 has 15 amino acids. Germline CDR1 reads SQVTM; CDR2 reads ANQGSEA. Unmatched junction bases numbered 7, after V lost 3 bases and J lost 2 bases. CDR3 DNA sequence: TGCAGCGTTGAGGGGGGGACAGGGGACGCCTACGAGCAGTACTTC. Protein sequence: CSVEGGTGDAYEQYF.

The sample holds a few counts of this clonotype. The CDR3 loop reads CASKIGDNEQFF. For the CDR3, the DNA is TGTGCCAGCAAAATAGGTGACAATGAGCAGTTCTTC. The rearrangement links TRBV2 to TRBJ2-1; D remains unclear. Deletions cut 7 bases from V and 5 bases from J, with 9 bases between. In germline, CDR1 is SNHLY, CDR2 FYNNEI. This CDR3 is 12 amino acids long.

This clonotype was counted a few times. The chain recombines TRBV11-1 with TRBJ2-1, with 12 bases aligning to TRBD2. J gave up 10 bases and V 1 base, and 5 bases lay outside the gene matches. The CDR3 totals 15 residues. CDR1 and CDR2 (germline): SGHAT, FQDESV (reference sequence). CDR3 nucleotides: TGTGCCAGCAGCTTAGTCCTAGCGGGAGGGGAAGAGCAGTTCTTC. The encoded protein is CASSLVLAGGEEQFF.

The rearrangement links TRBV6-2 or TRBV6-3 to TRBJ1-1, with TRBD1 matching over 7 bases. Germline V gene lookup returns CDR1 MNHEY and CDR2 SVGEGT. The CDR3 runs 13 residues. Trimming removed 6 bases from V and 5 bases from J; junction bases left unmatched: 6. The CDR3 nucleotides are TGTGCCAGCAGCTACAGGGGTGTAACTGAAGCTTTCTTT. This encodes CASSYRGVTEAFF.

The V and J genes are TRBV4-2 and TRBJ2-7, with TRBD1 as a possible D gene (6 bases). V dropped 2 bases and J dropped 0 bases, with 20 bases sitting between them. This CDR3 comprises 18 residues. Germline CDR1 reads LGHNA; CDR2 reads YNFKEQ. The CDR3 spells CASSQSLDSSASSYEQYF. CDR3 DNA sequence: TGTGCCAGCAGCCAATCCTTGGACAGTTCAGCGAGCTCCTACGAGCAGTACTTC.

This clonotype was seen only a few times. The chain is built from TRBV7-9 and TRBJ2-7; D not certain. The CDR3 loop spans 14 amino acids. In germline, CDR1 is SEHNR, CDR2 FQNEAQ (reference sequence). V gave up 1 base and J gave up 4 bases, with 11 bases separating them. The chain's CDR3 is CASSLGQVPYEQYF. DNA of the CDR3: TGTGCCAGCAGCTTAGGGCAGGTTCCTTACGAGCAGTACTTC.

The chain combines TRBV10-3 with TRBJ2-7, with D possibly matching TRBD2 (5 bases). The CDR3 sequence is 12 residues long. Germline CDR1 and CDR2: ENHRY and SYGVKD. Trimming cost V 7 bases and J 2 bases, with 9 bases left between them. The CDR3 coding sequence is TGTGCCATCAAAGCGGAAACCTACGAGCAGTACTTC. It is translated as CAIKAETYEQYF.

The table lists this clonotype with many counts. The chain couples TRBV7-3 to TRBJ2-4; tentatively, D is TRBD2 (5 bases). Looked up from germline, CDR1 is SGHTA and CDR2 is FQGTGA. Trimming shortened V by 5 bases and J by 4 bases, and 18 bases separated the two germline ends. The length of the CDR3 is 16 residues. The CDR3 coding sequence is TGTGCCAGCAGCCCCGTTGGTACGGGATTGAAAAACATTCAGTACTTC. Encoded protein: CASSPVGTGLKNIQYF.

This clonotype was counted between two and nine times. The chain uses TRBV11-1 and TRBJ2-3, with 7 bases lining up with TRBD2. V trimming: 4 bases; J trimming: 5 bases; junction bases outside the gene matches: 24. Germline V gene sequence: CDR1 SGHAT, CDR2 FQDESV (reference sequence). This CDR3 contains 20 residues. In DNA form, the CDR3 reads TGTGCCAGCAGCTCCTCCTGGTCTGGGGGGAGCGGGATGTCCTTAGATACGCAGTATTTT. Amino acid sequence: CASSSSWSGGSGMSLDTQYF.